Below, one T cell receptor beta chain is given with its context. Its antigen is not identified. As every portion of the isolated RNA was reverse transcribed, the sequencing read expressed TCRB transcripts. The method was immunoSEQ multiplex PCR; TCRdb's version includes in-frame clones alone and lacks a portion of them. The sample holds under 250,000 clones; around 13% are singletons and the top ten take approximately 0.02%. This record comes from a study of beta chain features in type 1 diabetes. V was clipped by 5 bases and J by 5 bases, with 19 bases between them. The CDR3 sequence is 16 residues long. Germline CDR1 is SEHNR and CDR2 is FQNEAQ (reference sequence). Findings and limits, study-wide: Type 1 diabetes patients showed fewer insertions and more deletions at VDJ junctions. Shortening that was moderate but significant affected the TCRB CDR3s of Type 1 diabetes patients in all four CD4+ subsets.

The chain carries TRBV7-9 and TRBJ2-1, with D tentatively TRBD2 (6 bases). The TCR sequence derives from a man younger than 45 with type 1 diabetes. Sequencing was carried out using naive CD4+ T cells from blood. The CDR3, as DNA: TGTGCCAGCAGCCCGGCGCTAACGGGGGTTAACAATGAGCAGTTCTTC. It is translated as CASSPALTGVNNEQFF.